The next 20 T cell receptor beta chains were all read from a single sample in a study of blood T cells in healthy people across ages. Sample-barcoded 5' priming and a J-beta primer mix drove a second PCR of roughly 6 to 12 cycles. TCRdb recomputed calls from the 5' RACE reads with MiXCR, one row per CDR3 protein. The table includes about 690,000 distinct CDR3 sequences, around 41% detected once. The sequenced sample was blood. These receptors all stem from a man aged 80 or over in good health.

The V and J genes are TRBV7-3 and TRBJ2-7, with 14 bases aligning to TRBD2. The J segment lost 5 bases and the V segment lost 5 bases, leaving 11 bases of the junction unmatched. The CDR3 loop spans 17 amino acids. Germline V gives CDR1 SGHTA, CDR2 FQGTGA. The CDR3 region is CASSRGLAGGSGNEQYF. The CDR3, as DNA: TGTGCCAGCAGCCGTGGACTAGCGGGAGGCTCTGGGAACGAGCAGTACTTC.

The CDR3 coding sequence is TGTGCCAGCAGTTCCAACAACGACAGGCATCATGGCTACACCTTC. Translated: CASSSNNDRHHGYTF. The chain links TRBV6-2 or TRBV6-3 to TRBJ1-2; D is possibly TRBD1 (6 bases). The CDR3 totals 15 residues. Between the trimmed V and J ends, which lost 4 bases and 6 bases, there was a span of 18 bases. Germline V gene sequence: CDR1 MNHEY, CDR2 SVGEGT.

This sequence joins TRBV3-1 and TRBJ2-1, with D perhaps matching TRBD1 (5 bases). Germline V gene lookup returns CDR1 LGHDT and CDR2 YNNKEL (reference sequence). Trimming removed 1 base at V and 9 bases at J, with 13 bases between. The CDR3 totals 14 residues. The chain's CDR3 is CASSQGSWGGEQFF. The CDR3 DNA reads as TGTGCCAGCAGCCAAGGGAGCTGGGGCGGTGAGCAGTTCTTC.

The sample holds a few counts of this clonotype. Here the CDR3 reads CASSPPVGDTQYF. CDR3 DNA sequence: TGTGCCAGCAGCCCCCCCGTTGGGGATACGCAGTATTTT. V is TRBV7-2 and J is TRBJ2-3; D not certain. Trimming stripped 5 bases from V and 6 bases from J, with 12 bases between. The CDR3 extends over 13 amino acids. Germline CDR1 reads SGHTA; CDR2 reads FQGNSA.

This chain connects TRBV7-8 to TRBJ2-3; 7 bases agree with TRBD2. V was clipped by 2 bases and J by 14 bases; unmatched bases: 13. Germline V gives CDR1 SGHVS, CDR2 FQNEAQ. The CDR3 sequence is 14 residues long. CDR3: CASSLWVGDYDVYF. The CDR3 region has the DNA TGTGCCAGCAGCTTATGGGTAGGGGACTACGATGTGTATTTT.

Worth noting for this clonotype: This could be a read error, since a much larger clone is one nucleotide away. V and J are TRBV15 and TRBJ1-1; no reliable D call. The CDR3 runs to 13 residues. Germline V gives CDR1 LNHNV, CDR2 YYDKDF (reference sequence). The CDR3, as DNA: TGTGCCGCCAGCAGAGGAACGGAAACTGAAGCTTTCTTT. Protein product: CAASRGTETEAFF.

This clonotype was observed a few times. CDR3 in DNA: TGCAGCGTGGAGGGAGGAGGGGATACGCAGTATTTT. This codes for CSVEGGGDTQYF. The J gene is TRBJ2-3, the V gene TRBV29-1; tentative D call: TRBD2 (6 bases). Trimming shortened V by 6 bases and J by 6 bases, and 13 bases separated the two germline ends. Per germline, CDR1 SQVTM and CDR2 ANQGSEA. This CDR3 has 12 residues.

A few counts support this clonotype. The rearrangement uses TRBV7-2 and TRBJ2-2; tentatively, D is TRBD1 (7 bases). This CDR3 has 15 residues. Between the trimmed V and J ends, which lost 7 bases and 2 bases, there was a span of 14 bases. Germline V lookup: CDR1 SGHTA, CDR2 FQGNSA. CDR3 sequence (DNA): TGTGCCAGCAACCAGGGGGGACTCAACACCGGGGAGCTGTTTTTT. Amino acids: CASNQGGLNTGELFF.

The V gene is TRBV28, the J gene TRBJ2-7; D unresolved. The V and J ends lost 7 bases and 6 bases respectively, with 19 bases between them. Germline CDR1 is MDHEN and CDR2 is SYDVKM. The CDR3 is 14 residues long. The CDR3 loop reads CASNRAGSFGEQYF. The CDR3 nucleotides are TGTGCCAGCAATCGGGCCGGCTCCTTCGGCGAGCAGTACTTC.

The chain has TRBV5-1 and TRBJ1-4; 11 nucleotides line up with TRBD1. The V segment lost 0 bases and the J segment 11 bases; nucleotides outside the gene matches: 6. Germline CDR1 is SGHRS and CDR2 is YFSETQ. The CDR3 consists of 15 residues. Here the CDR3 DNA reads TGCGCCAGCAGCTTGGATGGGACAGGGGGGTCGAAACTGTTTTTT. Residues: CASSLDGTGGSKLFF.

This rearrangement joins TRBV7-8 to TRBJ2-1; D is undetermined. Deletions cut 8 bases from V and 7 bases from J, with 15 bases between. The V gene's germline CDR1 is SGHVS and CDR2 FQNEAQ. The CDR3 loop spans 13 amino acids. The CDR3 sequence is CASGSDSRNEQFF. The CDR3 DNA follows: TGTGCCAGCGGCTCCGATAGCAGGAATGAGCAGTTCTTC. The whole variable domain, remainder taken from reference TRBV7-8 and TRBJ2-1, is GAGVSQSPRYKVAKRGQDVALRCDPISGHVSLFWYQQALGQGPEFLTYFQNEAQLDKSGLPSDRFFAERPEGSVSTLKIQRTQQEDSAVYLCASGSDSRNEQFFGPGTRLTVL.

CDR3 DNA: TGTGCCAGCAGCGGTCGGGACAGGCCCTACGAGCAGTACTTC. This gives the protein CASSGRDRPYEQYF. The J gene is TRBJ2-7, the V gene TRBV11-3; TRBD1 aligns across 8 bases. CDR1 and CDR2 (germline): SGHNT, YENEEA. The CDR3 is 14 residues long. V trimming: 5 bases; J trimming: 2 bases; junction bases outside the gene matches: 5.

The table lists this clonotype with a few counts. This chain connects TRBV25-1 to TRBJ2-7; weak D call: TRBD2 (5 bases). Trimming removed 1 base from V and 10 bases from J, with 17 bases in between. The CDR3 spans 14 residues. Germline V gene sequence: CDR1 MGHDK, CDR2 SYGVNS. CDR3 sequence reads: CASSESDTVGIQYF. CDR3 DNA sequence: TGTGCCAGCAGTGAATCTGACACGGTCGGGATCCAGTACTTC.

The chain has TRBV9 and TRBJ1-1; D remains ambiguous. Trimming removed 4 bases from V and 1 base from J, with 8 bases in between. The CDR3 contains 13 residues. Germline CDR1 reads SGDLS; CDR2 reads YYNGEE. CDR3 region: CASSFGWNTEAFF. Here the CDR3 DNA reads TGTGCCAGCAGCTTCGGATGGAACACTGAAGCTTTCTTT.

The V gene is TRBV7-2, the J gene TRBJ2-7; 10 bases are a match to TRBD1. Germline lookup yields CDR1 SGHTA and CDR2 FQGNSA. The CDR3 runs 15 residues. V trimming: 2 bases; J trimming: 3 bases; junction bases outside the gene matches: 4. DNA of the CDR3: TGTGCCAGCAGCTTAAAAGGACAGGGGGTCTACGAGCAGTACTTC. Its protein product is CASSLKGQGVYEQYF.

The gene calls are TRBV6-2 or TRBV6-3 and TRBJ1-1; D gene unclear. The V gene lost 6 bases and the J gene lost 1 base, with 9 bases spanning the gap. CDR1 is MNHEY and CDR2 is SVGEGT in the germline V gene. The CDR3 has 13 residues. CDR3 nucleotides: TGTGCCAGCAGCGTACAGCAGAACACTGAAGCTTTCTTT. This encodes CASSVQQNTEAFF.

In this sample, this clonotype turned up a few times. The V call is TRBV18, the J call TRBJ2-1; 13 bases match TRBD2. Germline assignment: CDR1 KGHSH and CDR2 LQKENI. The CDR3 loop spans 20 amino acids. The trim removed 3 bases at V and 9 bases at J, leaving 20 bases unmatched. The DNA for the CDR3 is TGTGCCAGCTCACCGAAGACCGGGACTAGCGGGACCCCGTCTTTTGGTGAGCAGTTCTTC. As protein: CASSPKTGTSGTPSFGEQFF.

In this sample, this clonotype turned up once. At one end the junction does not follow the germline gene, possibly because of a read error. The rearrangement uses TRBV29-1 and TRBJ2-7; no clear D gene. The CDR3 runs 11 residues. CDR1 is SQVTM and CDR2 is ANQGSEA in the germline V gene. In DNA, the CDR3 is TGCAGCGTTTCACATGGCGACGAGCGGTACTTC. As protein: CSVSHGDERYF.

V and J are TRBV7-2 and TRBJ2-7; 10 bases agree with TRBD1. This CDR3 has 17 amino acids. Germline trimming cut 0 bases from V and 3 bases from J; bases unmatched to any gene: 8. Germline assignment: CDR1 SGHTA and CDR2 FQGNSA. The CDR3: CASSLAAGQGVGYEQYF. For the CDR3, the DNA is TGTGCCAGCAGCTTAGCGGCAGGACAGGGGGTGGGCTACGAGCAGTACTTC.

Points on this clonotype: This clone may be a read error of a much larger clone one base away. The chain links TRBV27 to TRBJ2-1; D might be TRBD2 (5 bases). Germline CDR1 is MNHEY and CDR2 is SMNVEV (reference sequence). The CDR3 loop spans 14 amino acids. Trimming cost V 7 bases and J 5 bases, with 15 bases left between them. CDR3 nucleotide sequence: TGTGCCAGCATAGGAGCGGATGGAAACAATGAGCAGTTCTTC. Encoded protein: CASIGADGNNEQFF.